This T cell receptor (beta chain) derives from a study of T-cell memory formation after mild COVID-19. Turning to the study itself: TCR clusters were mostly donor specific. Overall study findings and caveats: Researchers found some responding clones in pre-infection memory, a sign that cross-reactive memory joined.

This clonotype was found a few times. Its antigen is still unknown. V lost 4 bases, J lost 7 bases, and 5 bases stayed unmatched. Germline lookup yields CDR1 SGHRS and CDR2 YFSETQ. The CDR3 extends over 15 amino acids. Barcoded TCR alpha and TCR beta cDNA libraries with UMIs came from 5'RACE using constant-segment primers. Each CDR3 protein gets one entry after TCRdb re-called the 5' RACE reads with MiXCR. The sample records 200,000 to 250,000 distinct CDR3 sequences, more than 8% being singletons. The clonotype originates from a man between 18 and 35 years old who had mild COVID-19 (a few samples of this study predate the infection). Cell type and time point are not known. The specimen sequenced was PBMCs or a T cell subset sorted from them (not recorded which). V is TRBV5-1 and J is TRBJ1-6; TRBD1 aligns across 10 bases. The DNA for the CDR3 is TGCGCCAGCAGCGGGGGACAGGGGAAAAATTCACCCCTCCACTTT. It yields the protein CASSGGQGKNSPLHF.